This T cell receptor beta chain was documented in a study of shared clonotypes between healthy human individuals. Study-wide background: Per donor, CD8 memory used one plate, CD8 naive used two, CD4 memory used three and CD4 naive used three. Points from the study as a whole: Sharing of clonotypes among donors was expected to vary with sequencing depth.

With respect to this clone: The antigen is undetermined. This specimen includes other DNA sequences encoding the same CDR3.

Assay used: immunoSEQ multiplex PCR; TCRdb lists only in-frame clones, some missing. This table holds about 2 million clones, about 94% found once. CD45RO-negative cells were positively selected for CCR7, leaving out terminally differentiated effector memory CD45RA+ cells. Healthy HIV-negative adults without recent acute infections or vaccinations served as donors. Sequences were obtained from naive CD8+ T cells sorted from blood. The origin of this receptor is a man in his late teens or twenties in good health.

DNA for the CDR3: TGTGCCAGCAGTCGGCTAGCGGGATACAATGAGCAGTTCTTC. The encoded protein is CASSRLAGYNEQFF. V usage is TRBV2 and J usage is TRBJ2-1; 9 nucleotides line up with TRBD2. The CDR3 covers 14 residues. Trimming took 5 bases from V and 4 from J; bases not matched to a gene: 3. Per the germline V gene, CDR1 is SNHLY and CDR2 is FYNNEI.